This record looks at one T cell receptor (beta chain) sequence and its context. This specimen belongs to a study of blood T cell repertoires in COVID-19. Authors' methods: Researchers report that nucleated cell counts were estimated from reference gene primer amplification. Assay used: immunoSEQ multiplex PCR; TCRdb lists only in-frame clones, some missing. V and J calls and clone size are those listed in that table; D and trimming were worked out from the DNA. Of 200,000 to 250,000 clones listed, over 75% were seen once; the top ten hold around 9.8%. CDR1 is LNHDA and CDR2 is SQIVND in the germline V gene (reference sequence). CDR3 length: 14 amino acids. V was pared by 2 bases and J by 0 bases, with 8 bases between.

The sequence was collected from a woman in her fifties or sixties with acute COVID-19. Sequenced sample: PBMCs or T cells enriched from blood (not recorded which). This chain uses TRBV19 with TRBJ2-7, with D perhaps TRBD1 (6 bases). As DNA, the CDR3 is TGTGCCAGTAGTATACAGGGGAGCTCCTACGAGCAGTACTTC. It specifies CASSIQGSSYEQYF. Complete variable domain (other parts from reference TRBV19 and TRBJ2-7): DGGITQSPKYLFRKEGQNVTLSCEQNLNHDAMYWYRQDPGQGLRLIYYSQIVNDFQKGDIAEGYSVSREKKESFPLTVTSAQKNPTAFYLCASSIQGSSYEQYFGPGTRLTVT.